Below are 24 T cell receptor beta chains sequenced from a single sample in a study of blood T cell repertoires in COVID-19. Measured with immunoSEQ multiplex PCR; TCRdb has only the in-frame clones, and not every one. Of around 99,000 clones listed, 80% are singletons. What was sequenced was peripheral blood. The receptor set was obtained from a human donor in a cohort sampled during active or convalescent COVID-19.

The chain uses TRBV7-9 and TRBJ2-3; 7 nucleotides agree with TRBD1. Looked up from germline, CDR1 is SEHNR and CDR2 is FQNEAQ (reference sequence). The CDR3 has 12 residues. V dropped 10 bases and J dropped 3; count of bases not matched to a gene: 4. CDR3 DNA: TGTGCCAATGGACAGGATACAGATACGCAGTATTTT. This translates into CANGQDTDTQYF.

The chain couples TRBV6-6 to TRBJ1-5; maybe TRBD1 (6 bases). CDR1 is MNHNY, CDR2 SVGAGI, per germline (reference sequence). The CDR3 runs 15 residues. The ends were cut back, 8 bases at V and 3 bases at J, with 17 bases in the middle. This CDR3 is CASFRQGLNNQPQHF. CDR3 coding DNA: TGTGCCAGCTTTCGTCAGGGGTTGAACAATCAGCCCCAGCATTTT.

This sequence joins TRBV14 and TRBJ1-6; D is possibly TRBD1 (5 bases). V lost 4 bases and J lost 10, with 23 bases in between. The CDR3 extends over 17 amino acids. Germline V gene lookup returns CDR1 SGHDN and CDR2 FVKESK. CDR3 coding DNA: TGTGCCAGCAGCCGGGGGGTAGGGTTTGGGTTTAGCTCACCCCTCCACTTT. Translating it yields CASSRGVGFGFSSPLHF.

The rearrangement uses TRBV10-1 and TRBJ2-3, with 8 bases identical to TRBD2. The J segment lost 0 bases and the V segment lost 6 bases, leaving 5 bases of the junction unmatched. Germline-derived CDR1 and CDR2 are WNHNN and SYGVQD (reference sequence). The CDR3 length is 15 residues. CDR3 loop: CASSGAGASTDTQYF. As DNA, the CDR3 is TGCGCCAGCAGCGGAGCGGGGGCCAGCACAGATACGCAGTATTTT.

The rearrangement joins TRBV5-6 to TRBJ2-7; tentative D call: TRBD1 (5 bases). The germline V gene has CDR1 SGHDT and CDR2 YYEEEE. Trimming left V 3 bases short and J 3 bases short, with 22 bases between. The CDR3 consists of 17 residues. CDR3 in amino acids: CASSSKSTAVTRYEQYF. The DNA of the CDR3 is TGTGCCAGCAGCTCGAAATCGACAGCCGTAACCCGCTACGAGCAGTACTTC.

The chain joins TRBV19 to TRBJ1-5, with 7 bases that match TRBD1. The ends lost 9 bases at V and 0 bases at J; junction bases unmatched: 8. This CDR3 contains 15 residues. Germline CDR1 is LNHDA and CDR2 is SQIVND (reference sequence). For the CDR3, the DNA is TGTGCCAGCCGGGACAGATCTTATAGCAATCAGCCCCAGCATTTT. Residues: CASRDRSYSNQPQHF.

The CDR3 DNA is TGCGCCAGCAGCCCTGGCGGGGTCCTCCAGGGGGACAATGAGCAGTTCTTC. This gives the protein CASSPGGVLQGDNEQFF. The chain joins TRBV5-1 to TRBJ2-1; possibly TRBD1 for D (7 bases). Trimming removed 4 bases from V and 5 bases from J, with 22 bases in between. The germline V gene has CDR1 SGHRS and CDR2 YFSETQ. This CDR3 comprises 17 residues. Complete variable domain (other parts from reference TRBV5-1 and TRBJ2-1): KAGVTQTPRYLIKTRGQQVTLSCSPISGHRSVSWYQQTPGQGLQFLFEYFSETQRNKGNFPGRFSGRQFSNSRSEMNVSTLELGDSALYLCASSPGGVLQGDNEQFFGPGTRLTVL.

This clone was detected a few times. CDR3 coding DNA: TGTGCCAGCAGCTCCCAAAGGACAGGGAAGGATGAAAAACTGTTTTTT. The encoded protein is CASSSQRTGKDEKLFF. V and J are TRBV7-6 and TRBJ1-4; TRBD1 matches at 8 bases. CDR1 is SGHVS and CDR2 is FNYEAQ in the germline V gene. The CDR3 is 16 residues long. The ends lost 4 bases at V and 6 bases at J; junction bases unmatched: 10.

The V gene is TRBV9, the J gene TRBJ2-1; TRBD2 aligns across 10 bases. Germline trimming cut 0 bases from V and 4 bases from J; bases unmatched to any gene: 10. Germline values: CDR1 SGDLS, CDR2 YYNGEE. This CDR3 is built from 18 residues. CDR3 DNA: TGTGCCAGCAGCGTAGAGGGGGCACTAGCGGGGCGATACAATGAGCAGTTCTTC. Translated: CASSVEGALAGRYNEQFF.

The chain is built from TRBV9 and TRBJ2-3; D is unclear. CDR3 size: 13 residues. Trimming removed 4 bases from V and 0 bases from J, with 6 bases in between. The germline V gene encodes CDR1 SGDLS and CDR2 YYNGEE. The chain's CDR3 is CASSPMSTDTQYF. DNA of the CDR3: TGTGCCAGCAGCCCAATGAGCACAGATACGCAGTATTTT.

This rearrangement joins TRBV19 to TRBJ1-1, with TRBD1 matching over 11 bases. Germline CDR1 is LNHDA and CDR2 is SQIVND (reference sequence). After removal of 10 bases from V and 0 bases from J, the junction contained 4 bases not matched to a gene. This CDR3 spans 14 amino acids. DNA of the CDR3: TGTGCCACCCAGGACAGGGGGCTGAACACTGAAGCTTTCTTT. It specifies CATQDRGLNTEAFF.

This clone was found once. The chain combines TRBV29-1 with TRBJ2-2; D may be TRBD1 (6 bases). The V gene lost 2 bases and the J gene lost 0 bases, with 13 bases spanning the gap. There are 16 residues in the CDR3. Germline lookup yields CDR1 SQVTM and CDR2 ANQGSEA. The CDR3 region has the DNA TGCAGCGTTGAACGCCCACAGGGTGCGAACACCGGGGAGCTGTTTTTT. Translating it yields CSVERPQGANTGELFF.

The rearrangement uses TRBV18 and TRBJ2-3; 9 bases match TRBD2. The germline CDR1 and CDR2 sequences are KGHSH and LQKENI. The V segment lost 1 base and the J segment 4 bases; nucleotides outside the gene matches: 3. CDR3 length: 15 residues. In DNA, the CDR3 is TGTGCCAGCTCACCACTAGCGGGAGTACCAGATACGCAGTATTTT. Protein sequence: CASSPLAGVPDTQYF.

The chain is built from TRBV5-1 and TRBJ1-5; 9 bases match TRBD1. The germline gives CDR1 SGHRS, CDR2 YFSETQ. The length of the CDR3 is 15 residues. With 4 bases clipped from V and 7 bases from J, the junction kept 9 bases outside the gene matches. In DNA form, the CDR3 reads TGCGCCAGCAGCCCGGGGACAGGGACCAGGCAGCCCCAGCATTTT. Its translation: CASSPGTGTRQPQHF.

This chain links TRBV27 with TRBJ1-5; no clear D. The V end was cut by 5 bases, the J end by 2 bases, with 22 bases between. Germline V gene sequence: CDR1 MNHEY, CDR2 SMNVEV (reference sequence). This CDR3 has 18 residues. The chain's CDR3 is CASSPAVTIRRGNQPQHF. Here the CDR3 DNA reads TGTGCCAGCAGTCCAGCCGTTACTATAAGAAGAGGCAATCAGCCCCAGCATTTT.

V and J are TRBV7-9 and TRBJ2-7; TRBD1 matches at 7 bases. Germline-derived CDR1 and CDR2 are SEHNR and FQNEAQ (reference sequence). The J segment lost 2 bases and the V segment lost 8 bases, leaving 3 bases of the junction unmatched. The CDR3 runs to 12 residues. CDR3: CASGQETYEQYF. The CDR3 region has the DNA TGTGCCAGCGGACAGGAAACCTACGAGCAGTACTTC.

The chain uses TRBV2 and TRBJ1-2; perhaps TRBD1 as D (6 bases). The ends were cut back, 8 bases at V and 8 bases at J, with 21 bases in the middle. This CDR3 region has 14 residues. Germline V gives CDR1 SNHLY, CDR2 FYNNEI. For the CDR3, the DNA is TGTGCCAGCGGCACGGACACAGGGTTGAGGGGCTACACCTTC. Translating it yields CASGTDTGLRGYTF.

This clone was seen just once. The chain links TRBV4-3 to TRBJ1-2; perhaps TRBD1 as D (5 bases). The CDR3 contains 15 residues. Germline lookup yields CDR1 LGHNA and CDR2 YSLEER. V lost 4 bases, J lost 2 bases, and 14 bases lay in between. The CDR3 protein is CASSRRAEGNYGYTF. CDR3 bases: TGCGCCAGCAGCCGCAGGGCGGAAGGGAACTATGGCTACACCTTC.

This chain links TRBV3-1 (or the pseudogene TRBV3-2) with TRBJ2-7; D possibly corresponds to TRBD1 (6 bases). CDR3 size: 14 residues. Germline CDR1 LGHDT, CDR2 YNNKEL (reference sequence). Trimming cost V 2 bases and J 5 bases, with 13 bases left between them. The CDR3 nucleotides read TGTGCCAGCAGCCAAAACTACAGGGTTGACGAGCAGTACTTC. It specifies CASSQNYRVDEQYF.

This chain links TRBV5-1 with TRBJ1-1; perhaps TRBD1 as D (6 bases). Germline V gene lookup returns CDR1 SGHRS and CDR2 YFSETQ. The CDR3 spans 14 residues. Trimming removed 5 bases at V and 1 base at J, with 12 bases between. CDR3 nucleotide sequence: TGCGCCAGCAGTTGGGGAGGGGGGAACACTGAAGCTTTCTTT. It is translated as CASSWGGGNTEAFF.

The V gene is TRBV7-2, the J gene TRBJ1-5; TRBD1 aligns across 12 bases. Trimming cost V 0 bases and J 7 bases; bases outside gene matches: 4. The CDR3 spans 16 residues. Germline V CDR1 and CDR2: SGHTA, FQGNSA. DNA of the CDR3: TGTGCCAGCAGCTTAGCGGGGACAGGGGGCGCCCAGCCCCAGCATTTT. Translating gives CASSLAGTGGAQPQHF.

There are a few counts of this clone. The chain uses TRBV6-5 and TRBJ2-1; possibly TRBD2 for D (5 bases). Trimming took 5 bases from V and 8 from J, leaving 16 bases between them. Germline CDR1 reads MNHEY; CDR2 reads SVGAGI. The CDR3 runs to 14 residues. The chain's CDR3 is CASSPDYSSDEQFF. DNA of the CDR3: TGTGCCAGCAGTCCTGACTACTCCTCGGATGAGCAGTTCTTC.

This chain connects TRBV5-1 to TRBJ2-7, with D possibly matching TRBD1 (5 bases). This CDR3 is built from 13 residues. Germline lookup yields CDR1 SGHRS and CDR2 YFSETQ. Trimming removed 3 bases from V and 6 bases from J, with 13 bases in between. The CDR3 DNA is TGCGCCAGCAGCTCGTGGACAATGAGCGAGCAGTACTTC. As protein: CASSSWTMSEQYF.

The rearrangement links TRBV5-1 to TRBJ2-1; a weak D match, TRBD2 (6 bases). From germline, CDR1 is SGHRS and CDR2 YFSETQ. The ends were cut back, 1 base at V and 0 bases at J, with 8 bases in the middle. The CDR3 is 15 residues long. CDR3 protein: CASSLRGISYNEQFF. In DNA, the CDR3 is TGCGCCAGCAGCTTGCGCGGGATCTCCTACAATGAGCAGTTCTTC.